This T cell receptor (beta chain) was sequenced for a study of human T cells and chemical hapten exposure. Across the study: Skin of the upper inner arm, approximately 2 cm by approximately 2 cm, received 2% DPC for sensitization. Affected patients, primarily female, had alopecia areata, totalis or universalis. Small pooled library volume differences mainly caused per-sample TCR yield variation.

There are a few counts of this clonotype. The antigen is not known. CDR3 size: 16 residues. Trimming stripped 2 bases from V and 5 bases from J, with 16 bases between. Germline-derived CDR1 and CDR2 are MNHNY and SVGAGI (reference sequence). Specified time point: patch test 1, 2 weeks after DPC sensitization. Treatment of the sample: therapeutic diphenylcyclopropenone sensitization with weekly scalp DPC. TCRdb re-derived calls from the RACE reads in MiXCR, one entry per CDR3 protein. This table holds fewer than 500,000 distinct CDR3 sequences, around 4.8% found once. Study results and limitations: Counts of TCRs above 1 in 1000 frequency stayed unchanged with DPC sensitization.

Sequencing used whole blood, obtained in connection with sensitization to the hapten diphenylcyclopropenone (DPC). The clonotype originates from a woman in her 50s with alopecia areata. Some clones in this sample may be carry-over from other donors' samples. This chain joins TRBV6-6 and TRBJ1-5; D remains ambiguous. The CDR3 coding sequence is TGTGCCAGCAGTTACGCAGAGACGCTTCACGATCAGCCCCAGCATTTT. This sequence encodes CASSYAETLHDQPQHF.